This T cell receptor beta chain was retrieved from a study of blood T cell repertoires in COVID-19. The table came from immunoSEQ multiplex PCR; TCRdb's copy has only in-frame clones and leaves some out. The sample contains approximately 25,000 clones, about 88% of which appear only once. CDR3 length: 17 residues. In germline, CDR1 is SQVTM, CDR2 ANQGSEA. V was trimmed by 0 bases and J by 0 bases, leaving 16 bases between them. Input material: peripheral blood. This receptor was taken from a human donor with acute or convalescent COVID-19. The donor label of this sample is uncertain. The chain joins TRBV29-1 to TRBJ2-3; a weak D match, TRBD2 (6 bases). The CDR3 DNA is TGCAGCGTTGAAGATCCGACCTTAGGAGGGAGCACAGATACGCAGTATTTT. As protein: CSVEDPTLGGSTDTQYF.